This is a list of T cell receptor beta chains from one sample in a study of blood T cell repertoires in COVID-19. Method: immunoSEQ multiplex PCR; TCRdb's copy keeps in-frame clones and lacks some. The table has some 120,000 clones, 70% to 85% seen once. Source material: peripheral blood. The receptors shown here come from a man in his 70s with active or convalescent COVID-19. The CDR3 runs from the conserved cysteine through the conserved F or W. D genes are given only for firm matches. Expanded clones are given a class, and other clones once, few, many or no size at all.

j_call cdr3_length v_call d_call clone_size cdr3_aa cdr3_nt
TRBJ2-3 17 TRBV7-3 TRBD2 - CASSTAVAGGPTDTQYF TGTGCCAGCAGCACCGCGGTCGCGGGGGGGCCGACAGATACGCAGTATTTT
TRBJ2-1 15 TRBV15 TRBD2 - CATSRRLAGDNEQFF TGTGCCACCAGCAGAAGACTAGCGGGGGACAATGAGCAGTTCTTC
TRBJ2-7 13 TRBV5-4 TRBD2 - CASSLGRGAEQYF TGTGCCAGCAGCTTGGGGCGGGGGGCCGAGCAGTACTTC
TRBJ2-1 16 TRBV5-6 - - CASSLGGWQGDNEQFF TGTGCCAGCAGCTTGGGGGGATGGCAGGGCGACAATGAGCAGTTCTTC
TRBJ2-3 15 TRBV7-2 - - CASSLRLYRTDTQYF TGTGCCAGCAGCTTGAGACTATACCGCACAGATACGCAGTATTTT
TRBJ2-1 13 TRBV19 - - CASGGSSYNEQFF TGTGCCAGTGGGGGGAGCTCCTACAATGAGCAGTTCTTC
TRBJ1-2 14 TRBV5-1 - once CASRGETLSYGYTF TGCGCCAGCAGGGGAGAAACCCTTTCCTATGGCTACACCTTC
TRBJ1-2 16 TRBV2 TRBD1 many CASNAGPTGTADGYTF TGTGCCAGCAATGCGGGCCCAACCGGGACAGCAGATGGCTACACCTTC
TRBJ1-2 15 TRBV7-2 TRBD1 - CASSPEQGPFYGYTF TGTGCCAGCAGCCCGGAACAGGGGCCGTTCTATGGCTACACCTTC
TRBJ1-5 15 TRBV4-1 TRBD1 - CASSQSGQYNQPQHF TGCGCCAGCAGCCAATCGGGACAGTACAATCAGCCCCAGCATTTT
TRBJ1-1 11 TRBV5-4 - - CASSYGAEAFF TGTGCCAGCAGCTACGGGGCTGAAGCTTTCTTT
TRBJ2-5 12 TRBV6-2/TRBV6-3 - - CASSYGGETQYF TGTGCCAGCAGTTACGGCGGGGAGACCCAGTACTTC
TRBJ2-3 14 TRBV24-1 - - CATSDPGNTDTQYF TGTGCCACCAGTGATCCCGGGAACACAGATACGCAGTATTTT
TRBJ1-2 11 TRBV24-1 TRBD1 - CATSVGRGYTF TGTGCCACCAGTGTTGGCAGGGGGTATACCTTC
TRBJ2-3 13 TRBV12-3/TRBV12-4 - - CASRPGVTDTQYF TGTGCCAGCAGACCAGGGGTGACAGATACGCAGTATTTT
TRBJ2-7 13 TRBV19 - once CASNTGKGYEQYF TGTGCCAGTAATACAGGGAAAGGCTACGAGCAGTACTTC
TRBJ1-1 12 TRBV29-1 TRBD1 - CSLTQGYTEAFF TGCAGCCTCACACAGGGGTACACTGAAGCTTTCTTT
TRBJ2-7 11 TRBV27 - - CASSWGREQYF TGTGCCAGCAGTTGGGGCCGCGAGCAGTACTTC
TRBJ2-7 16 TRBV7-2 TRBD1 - CASSPNGGTGSGEQYF TGTGCCAGCAGCCCCAACGGTGGGACAGGGTCGGGAGAGCAGTACTTC
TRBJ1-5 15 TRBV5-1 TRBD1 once CASSLDGQGNQPQHF TGCGCCAGCAGCTTGGATGGACAGGGCAATCAGCCCCAGCATTTT
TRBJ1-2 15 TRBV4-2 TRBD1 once CASSQATGEGNGYTF TGTGCCAGCAGCCAAGCGACAGGGGAGGGAAATGGCTACACCTTC
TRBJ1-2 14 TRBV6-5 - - CASSQGFYDYGYTF TGTGCCAGCAGTCAGGGGTTTTACGACTATGGCTACACCTTC
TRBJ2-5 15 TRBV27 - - CASSDQGVSGETQYF TGTGCCAGCAGTGACCAGGGCGTTTCTGGAGAGACCCAGTACTTC
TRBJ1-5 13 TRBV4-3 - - CASSQERYQPQHF TGCGCCAGCAGCCAAGAGAGGTATCAGCCCCAGCATTTT
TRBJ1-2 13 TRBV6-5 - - CASDPGHSYGYTF TGTGCCAGCGACCCGGGACACAGCTATGGCTACACCTTC
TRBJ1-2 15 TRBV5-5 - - CASSLDVGREDGYTF TGTGCCAGCAGCTTGGATGTCGGCAGGGAAGACGGCTACACCTTC
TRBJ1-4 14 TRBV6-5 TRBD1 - CASSVQGSSEKLFF TGTGCCAGCTCTGTACAGGGGAGTAGTGAAAAACTGTTTTTT
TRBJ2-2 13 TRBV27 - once CASSYYYTGELFF TGTGCCAGCAGTTATTACTACACCGGGGAGCTGTTTTTT
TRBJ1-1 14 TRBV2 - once CASSVGGWSTEAFF TGTGCCAGCAGTGTTGGGGGCTGGAGCACTGAAGCTTTCTTT
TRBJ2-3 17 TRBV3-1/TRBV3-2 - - CASSQAGDDWGTDTQYF TGTGCCAGCAGCCAAGCGGGGGACGATTGGGGCACAGATACGCAGTATTTT
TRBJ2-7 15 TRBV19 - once CASSTSISTSYEQYF TGTGCCAGTAGTACCTCGATTTCTACCTCCTACGAGCAGTACTTC
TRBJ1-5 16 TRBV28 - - CASSLRQAYSNQPQHF TGTGCCAGCAGTTTACGACAGGCCTATAGCAATCAGCCCCAGCATTTT
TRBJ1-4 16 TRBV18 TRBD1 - CASSPGQTATNEKLFF TGTGCCAGCTCACCGGGACAGACGGCAACTAATGAAAAACTGTTTTTT
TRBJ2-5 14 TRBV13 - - CASRTRQALETQYF TGTGCCAGCAGAACCAGACAGGCTTTGGAGACCCAGTACTTC
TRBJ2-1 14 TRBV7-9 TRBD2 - CASSPKAGGPIQFF TGTGCCAGCAGCCCTAAGGCGGGAGGACCGATTCAGTTCTTC
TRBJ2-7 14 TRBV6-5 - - CASSYSSGGYEQYF TGTGCCAGCAGTTACTCTAGCGGTGGGTACGAGCAGTACTTC
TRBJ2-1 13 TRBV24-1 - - CATSDGTYHEQFF TGTGCCACCAGTGATGGGACATACCATGAGCAGTTCTTC
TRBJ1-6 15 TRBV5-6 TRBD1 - CASSLPGTGHSPLHF TGTGCCAGCAGCCTTCCCGGGACAGGGCATTCACCCCTCCACTTT
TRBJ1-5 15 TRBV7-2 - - CASSSARAGNQPQHF TGTGCCAGCAGCTCGGCCAGGGCGGGCAATCAGCCCCAGCATTTT
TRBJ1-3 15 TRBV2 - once CASRFGGGSGNTIYF TGTGCCAGCAGATTCGGGGGAGGTTCTGGAAACACCATATATTTT
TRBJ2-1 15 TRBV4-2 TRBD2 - CASSQGLERGNEQFF TGTGCCAGCAGCCAGGGACTAGAGAGAGGCAATGAGCAGTTCTTC
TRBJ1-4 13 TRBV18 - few CASSPRGGEKLFF TGTGCCAGCTCACCCCGGGGGGGTGAAAAACTGTTTTTT
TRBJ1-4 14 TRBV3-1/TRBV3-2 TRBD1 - CASSLRTGGEKLFF TGTGCCAGCAGCCTCCGGACAGGTGGTGAAAAACTGTTTTTT
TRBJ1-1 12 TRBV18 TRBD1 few CASSRQGTEAFF TGTGCCAGCTCAAGACAGGGAACTGAAGCTTTCTTT
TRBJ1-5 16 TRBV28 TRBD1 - CASSRGRFGSNQPQHF TGTGCCAGCAGTAGGGGGCGGTTTGGTAGCAATCAGCCCCAGCATTTT
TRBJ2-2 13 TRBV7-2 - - CASSLASRRELFF TGTGCCAGCAGCTTAGCATCCAGGAGGGAGCTGTTTTTT
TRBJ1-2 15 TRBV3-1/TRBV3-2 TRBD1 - CASSHPGTGTYGYTF TGTGCCAGCAGCCATCCCGGGACAGGGACCTATGGCTACACCTTC
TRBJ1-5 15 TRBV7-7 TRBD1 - CASSPGTGDNQPQHF TGTGCCAGCAGCCCCGGGACAGGGGACAATCAGCCCCAGCATTTT
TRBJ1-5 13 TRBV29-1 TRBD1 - CSVGSGGDQPQHF TGCAGCGTTGGTTCAGGGGGCGATCAGCCCCAGCATTTT
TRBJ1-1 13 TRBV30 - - CAWSRDTNTEAFF TGTGCCTGGAGTCGGGACACGAACACTGAAGCTTTCTTT
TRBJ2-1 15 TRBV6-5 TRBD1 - CASRMDRSLNNEQFF TGTGCCAGCAGGATGGACAGGTCTCTGAACAATGAGCAGTTCTTC
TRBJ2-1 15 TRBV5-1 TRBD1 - CASSRPDRLYNEQFF TGCGCCAGCAGCAGGCCGGACAGGCTTTACAATGAGCAGTTCTTC